The 9 T cell receptor beta chains below all came from one sample that was sequenced in a study of cytomegalovirus exposure and HLA in healthy donors. A multiplex PCR was run with 60 Vbeta primers and 13 Jbeta primers. Data came from immunoSEQ multiplex PCR; TCRdb stores just in-frame clones and leaves some out. This sample carries about 180,000 clones, 70% to 85% of them seen once, and the ten largest clones take around 1.2%. The sequenced sample was PBMCs. Receptor source: a girl aged 2 to 10 in good health and CMV-seropositive.

The CDR3, as DNA: TGTGCCAGCAGCGGGACAGGGGGTTACTATGGCTACACCTTC. Its translation is CASSGTGGYYGYTF. V and J are TRBV9 and TRBJ1-2; 10 bases line up with TRBD1. V shed 3 bases and J 3 bases; nucleotides not matched to a gene: 2. Per the germline V gene, CDR1 is SGDLS and CDR2 is YYNGEE. This CDR3 comprises 14 residues.

This clone was counted once. This chain connects TRBV4-2 to TRBJ2-5; no definite D call. The germline V gene has CDR1 LGHNA and CDR2 YNFKEQ. The CDR3 is 13 amino acids. V was clipped by 2 bases and J by 3 bases, with 7 bases between them. The CDR3 sequence: CASSQRLEETQYF. DNA of the CDR3: TGTGCCAGCAGCCAAAGACTGGAAGAGACCCAGTACTTC.

The chain is built from TRBV15 and TRBJ1-2; no reliable D call. The CDR3 runs to 14 residues. Per germline, CDR1 LNHNV and CDR2 YYDKDF (reference sequence). Trimming stripped 0 bases from V and 2 bases from J, with 7 bases between. This CDR3 reads CATSRDSRNYGYTF. CDR3 in DNA: TGTGCCACCAGCAGAGATAGCCGAAACTATGGCTACACCTTC.

CDR3 bases: TGTGCCAGCAGTCTGTATGAGGGCAAGAATCAGCCCCAGCATTTT. Its translation is CASSLYEGKNQPQHF. The chain employs TRBV28 and TRBJ1-5, with unresolved D. The CDR3 consists of 15 residues. CDR1 is MDHEN and CDR2 is SYDVKM in the germline V gene. Trimming left V 5 bases short and J 4 bases short, with 15 bases between. Full variable domain (missing parts from reference TRBV28 and TRBJ1-5): DVKVTQSSRYLVKRTGEKVFLECVQDMDHENMFWYRQDPGLGLRLIYFSYDVKMKEKGDIPEGYSVSREKKERFSLILESASTNQTSMYLCASSLYEGKNQPQHFGDGTRLSIL.

V is TRBV13 and J is TRBJ2-7; D possibly corresponds to TRBD2 (6 bases). V shed 8 bases and J shed 3 bases, with 20 bases lying between them. The CDR3 is made up of 15 amino acids. Germline values: CDR1 PRHDT, CDR2 FYEKMQ (reference sequence). The CDR3 spells CASVTSGTSVYEQYF. In DNA, the CDR3 is TGTGCCAGCGTGACCTCCGGGACTTCCGTCTACGAGCAGTACTTC. The full variable domain, in which reference TRBV13 and TRBJ2-7 provide the parts outside the CDR3, is AAGVIQSPRHLIKEKRETATLKCYPIPRHDTVYWYQQGPGQDPQFLISFYEKMQSDKGSIPDRFSAQQFSDYHSELNMSSLELGDSALYFCASVTSGTSVYEQYFGPGTRLTVT.

This chain joins TRBV2 and TRBJ2-3; TRBD2 aligns across 10 bases. V gave up 8 bases and J gave up 4 bases; unmatched junction bases: 9. Germline-derived CDR1 and CDR2 are SNHLY and FYNNEI. CDR3 length equals 15 residues. The CDR3: CASELAGTLADTQYF. The CDR3 coding sequence is TGTGCCAGCGAACTAGCGGGAACGCTGGCAGATACGCAGTATTTT.

The chain has TRBV5-4 and TRBJ1-1; TRBD1 matches 8 bases. CDR3 size: 15 residues. J lost 1 base, V lost 4 bases, and 6 bases had no gene match. CDR1 is SGHNT and CDR2 is YYREEE in the germline V gene (reference sequence). The CDR3 reads CASSGGQDPNTEAFF. CDR3 bases: TGTGCCAGCAGCGGGGGACAGGACCCGAACACTGAAGCTTTCTTT.

The chain couples TRBV14 to TRBJ1-1, with D maybe TRBD1 (5 bases). This CDR3 region has 14 residues. Trimming took 1 base from V and 6 from J, leaving 12 bases between them. The germline V gene has CDR1 SGHDN and CDR2 FVKESK. CDR3 in amino acids: CASSQVGGGAEAFF. The CDR3 DNA reads as TGTGCCAGCAGCCAAGTCGGGGGGGGTGCTGAAGCTTTCTTT.

The chain has TRBV5-1 and TRBJ2-1; D is undetermined. V was cut by 4 bases and J by 0 bases, with 11 bases left in between. The CDR3 has 15 amino acids. CDR1 is SGHRS and CDR2 is YFSETQ in the germline V gene. This CDR3 is CASSNTRSSYNEQFF. The DNA for the CDR3 is TGCGCCAGCAGCAATACTCGCTCCTCCTACAATGAGCAGTTCTTC.